This T cell receptor (beta chain) stems from a study of PD-L1 blockade in urothelial cancer. Study at large: Patients' atezolizumab regimen, 1,200 mg intravenously every 3 weeks, began in the mid-2010s. At 6 weeks and at 3 weeks (second dose) after treatment start, blood was analyzed. A median roughly 140,000 T cells were found in blood samples.

Trimming took 1 base from V and 1 from J, leaving 7 bases between them. Germline-derived CDR1 and CDR2 are SGHNT and YENEEA. The CDR3 runs 15 residues. Each PCR received spiked synthetic TCR analog templates. The table came from immunoSEQ multiplex PCR; TCRdb's copy has only in-frame clones and leaves some out. The table shows roughly 50,000 clones, with 77% occurring only once. The sample in question was PBMCs, obtained around atezolizumab (anti-PD-L1) treatment. The rearrangement uses TRBV11-3 and TRBJ2-2; D is unclear. The TCR comes from a man aged 70-80 years with urothelial cancer. The CDR3 reads CASSLGSGNTGELFF. The CDR3 coding sequence is TGTGCCAGCAGCTTAGGGTCAGGGAACACCGGGGAGCTGTTTTTT.